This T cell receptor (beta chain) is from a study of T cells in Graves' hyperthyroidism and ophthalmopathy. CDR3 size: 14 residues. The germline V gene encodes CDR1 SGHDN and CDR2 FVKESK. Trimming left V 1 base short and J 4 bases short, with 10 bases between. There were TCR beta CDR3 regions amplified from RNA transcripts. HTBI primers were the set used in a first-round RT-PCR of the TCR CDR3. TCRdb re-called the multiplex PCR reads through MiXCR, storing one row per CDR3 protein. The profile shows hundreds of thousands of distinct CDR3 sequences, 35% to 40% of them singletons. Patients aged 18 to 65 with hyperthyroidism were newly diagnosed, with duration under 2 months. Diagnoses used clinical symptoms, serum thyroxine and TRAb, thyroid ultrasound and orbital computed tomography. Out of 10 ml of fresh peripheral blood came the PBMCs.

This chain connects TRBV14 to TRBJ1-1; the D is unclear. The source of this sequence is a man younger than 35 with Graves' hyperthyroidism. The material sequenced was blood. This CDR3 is CASSQGSWGTEAFF. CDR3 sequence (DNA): TGTGCCAGCAGCCAAGGATCTTGGGGCACTGAAGCTTTCTTT.